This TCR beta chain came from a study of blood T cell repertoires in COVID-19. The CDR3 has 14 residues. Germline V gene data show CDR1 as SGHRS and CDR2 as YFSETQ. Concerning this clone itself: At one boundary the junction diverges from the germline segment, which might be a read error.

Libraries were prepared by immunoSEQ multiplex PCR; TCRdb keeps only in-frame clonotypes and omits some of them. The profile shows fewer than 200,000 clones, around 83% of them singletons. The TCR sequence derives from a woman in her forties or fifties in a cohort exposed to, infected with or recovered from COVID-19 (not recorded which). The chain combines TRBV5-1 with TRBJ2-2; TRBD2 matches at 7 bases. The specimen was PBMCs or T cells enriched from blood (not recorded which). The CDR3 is CASSSGGPTRELFF. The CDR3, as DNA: TGCGCCAGCAGCTCGGGGGGTCCCACCCGGGAGCTGTTTTTT.